Presented here are 6 T cell receptor beta chains from one specimen sequenced in a study of blood T cell repertoires in COVID-19. Assay: immunoSEQ multiplex PCR; the TCRdb copy retains only in-frame clones and omits some. The sample contains roughly 45,000 clones, approximately 86% of which appear only once. The sample was peripheral blood. Receptors originate from a man aged 60 to 75 with active COVID-19.

This clone was counted only a few times. The chain joins TRBV4-1 to TRBJ2-4, with TRBD2 identical over 10 bases. Losses at the gene ends were 0 bases for V and 7 bases for J; bases not matched to a gene: 9. CDR1 MGHRA and CDR2 YSYEKL come from the germline V gene. CDR3 size: 17 residues. The DNA for the CDR3 is TGCGCCAGCAGCCAAGATTTGCCCGGGACTAGCGAGAACATTCAGTACTTC. Its protein product is CASSQDLPGTSENIQYF.

The J gene is TRBJ2-6, the V gene TRBV16, with 7 positions matching TRBD1. This CDR3 contains 15 residues. V was clipped by 4 bases and J by 2 bases; unmatched bases: 2. Per germline, CDR1 KGHSY and CDR2 FQNENV. The CDR3 DNA reads TGTGCCAGCAGCCTAACAGGGGCTGGGGCCAACGTCCTGACTTTC. Its protein product is CASSLTGAGANVLTF.

This clone was seen only a few times. The chain employs TRBV7-8 and TRBJ2-2; D uncertain. CDR1 is SGHVS and CDR2 is FQNEAQ in the germline V gene. V gave up 1 base and J gave up 0 bases, with 6 bases separating them. The CDR3 contains 15 residues. CDR3 coding DNA: TGTGCCAGCAGCTTAGTCAGCGCGAACACCGGGGAGCTGTTTTTT. Translation gives CASSLVSANTGELFF. The full variable domain, its missing parts supplied by reference TRBV7-8 and TRBJ2-2, is GAGVSQSPRYKVAKRGQDVALRCDPISGHVSLFWYQQALGQGPEFLTYFQNEAQLDKSGLPSDRFFAERPEGSVSTLKIQRTQQEDSAVYLCASSLVSANTGELFFGEGSRLTVL.

The V gene is TRBV11-2, the J gene TRBJ2-3; TRBD1 aligns across 8 bases. CDR1 is SGHAT, CDR2 FQNNGV, per germline. J lost 5 bases, V lost 4 bases, and 5 bases had no gene match. CDR3 length: 14 residues. In DNA, the CDR3 is TGTGCCAGCAGCTCGACAGGGGACCAAGATACGCAGTATTTT. Amino acid sequence: CASSSTGDQDTQYF.

The chain has TRBV19 and TRBJ1-1; 7 bases agree with TRBD1. There are 15 residues in the CDR3. In germline, CDR1 is LNHDA, CDR2 SQIVND (reference sequence). Trimming cost V 1 base and J 1 base; bases outside gene matches: 3. The CDR3 DNA follows: TGTGCCAGTAGTATAGTTGGACAGGAGAACACTGAAGCTTTCTTT. Amino acid sequence: CASSIVGQENTEAFF.

This clone was seen only once. This sequence joins TRBV2 and TRBJ2-7, with a tentative D call TRBD1 (5 bases). CDR1 and CDR2 (germline): SNHLY, FYNNEI. Trimming left V 4 bases short and J 2 bases short, with 12 bases between. The CDR3 sequence is 14 residues long. The CDR3 here is CASSGQKGPYEQYF. In DNA form, the CDR3 reads TGTGCCAGCAGTGGCCAAAAGGGGCCCTACGAGCAGTACTTC.